A single sample is the source of the 26 T cell receptor beta chains below, sequenced in a study of T cell responses to AZD1222 COVID-19 vaccine. Method: immunoSEQ multiplex PCR; TCRdb's copy keeps in-frame clones and lacks some. The sample lists almost 70,000 clones; 80% were seen once. The source material was peripheral blood, sampled 28 days after the second AZD1222 dose. These receptors were collected from an adult who received the AZD1222 COVID-19 vaccine.

The chain is built from TRBV7-9 and TRBJ1-6, with D unclear. The V gene's germline CDR1 is SEHNR and CDR2 FQNEAQ (reference sequence). Deletions cut 3 bases from V and 10 bases from J, with 16 bases between. The CDR3 contains 15 residues. The CDR3 DNA sequence: TGTGCCAGCAGCTTGACGGACGGGAGCCGATCACCCCTCCACTTT. It is translated as CASSLTDGSRSPLHF. The whole variable domain, filled in from reference TRBV7-9 and TRBJ1-6, reads DTGVSQNPRHKITKRGQNVTFRCDPISEHNRLYWYRQTLGQGPEFLTYFQNEAQLEKSRLLSDRFSAERPKGSFSTLEIQRTEQGDSAMYLCASSLTDGSRSPLHFGNGTRLTVT.

This chain uses TRBV18 with TRBJ2-6, with D perhaps matching TRBD2 (5 bases). Trimming stripped 2 bases from V and 1 base from J, with 6 bases between. The CDR3 spans 15 residues. Germline V lookup: CDR1 KGHSH, CDR2 LQKENI. CDR3 coding DNA: TGTGCCAGCTCACCAGGGGAGTCTGGGGCCAACGTCCTGACTTTC. It is translated as CASSPGESGANVLTF.

This chain joins TRBV2 and TRBJ2-2, with TRBD2 matching 10 bases. Germline V lookup: CDR1 SNHLY, CDR2 FYNNEI. The CDR3 covers 15 residues. Unmatched junction bases numbered 5, after V lost 4 bases and J lost 6 bases. CDR3 loop: CASSVQRGGSGELFF. The DNA for the CDR3 is TGTGCCAGCAGTGTGCAGCGGGGGGGCTCCGGGGAGCTGTTTTTT.

The V gene is TRBV2, the J gene TRBJ1-5, with D possibly being TRBD1 (6 bases). Between the trimmed V and J ends, which lost 9 bases and 2 bases, there was a span of 17 bases. Germline V gives CDR1 SNHLY, CDR2 FYNNEI. There are 15 residues in the CDR3. The DNA of the CDR3 is TGTGCCAGTAAACAGGGTGTGATGGGCAATCAGCCCCAGCATTTT. Translation: CASKQGVMGNQPQHF. The variable domain in full, with the rest retrieved from reference TRBV2 and TRBJ1-5, is EPEVTQTPSHQVTQMGQEVILRCVPISNHLYFYWYRQILGQKVEFLVSFYNNEISEKSEIFDDQFSVERPDGSNFTLKIRSTKLEDSAMYFCASKQGVMGNQPQHFGDGTRLSIL.

V and J are TRBV19 and TRBJ2-5, with D possibly being TRBD2 (6 bases). The V gene's germline CDR1 is LNHDA and CDR2 SQIVND (reference sequence). CDR3 length: 16 amino acids. Trimming removed 1 base at V and 9 bases at J, with 21 bases between. CDR3 sequence: CASSIAPGAGNAPQYF. The DNA for the CDR3 is TGTGCCAGTAGTATAGCTCCGGGAGCGGGCAATGCCCCCCAGTACTTC.

This rearrangement joins TRBV12-3 or TRBV12-4 to TRBJ1-2, with 8 bases that match TRBD1. This CDR3 region has 11 residues. With V trimmed by 8 bases and J by 7 bases, 3 bases remained unmatched. The CDR3 sequence is CASQTGAGYTF. As DNA, the CDR3 is TGTGCCAGCCAGACAGGGGCTGGCTACACCTTC.

The genes are TRBV5-1 and TRBJ2-1; D may be TRBD1 (6 bases). There are 14 residues in the CDR3. Trimming took off 8 bases at V and 12 bases at J, with 24 bases between the two ends. Germline-derived CDR1 and CDR2 are SGHRS and YFSETQ. This chain's CDR3 is CASSLDTAQGWQFF. CDR3 bases: TGCGCCAGTTCCCTCGACACCGCACAGGGATGGCAGTTCTTC.

The V call is TRBV7-6, the J call TRBJ2-1, with 13 bases matching TRBD2. V was pared by 0 bases and J by 1 base, with 12 bases of the junction left unmatched. Germline-derived CDR1 and CDR2 are SGHVS and FNYEAQ. The CDR3 has 21 residues. The CDR3 DNA sequence: TGTGCCAGCAGCTTAGCGCGAACTAGCGGGGGGGCTAGTAGGTCCTACAATGAGCAGTTCTTC. The encoded protein is CASSLARTSGGASRSYNEQFF.

V gene TRBV7-9 combines with J gene TRBJ2-3, with 7 bases aligning to TRBD2. Germline V lookup: CDR1 SEHNR, CDR2 FQNEAQ (reference sequence). V shed 5 bases, J shed 7 bases, and the junction held 12 bases outside the gene matches. The CDR3 runs 15 residues. CDR3 sequence: CASSPERGSYNTQYF. CDR3 DNA sequence: TGTGCCAGCAGCCCCGAGCGGGGTTCGTACAATACGCAGTATTTT.

This rearrangement joins TRBV5-1 to TRBJ2-3, with 13 bases lining up with TRBD2. V gave up 4 bases and J gave up 4 bases; unmatched junction bases: 3. This CDR3 contains 15 residues. Looked up from germline, CDR1 is SGHRS and CDR2 is YFSETQ. The CDR3 loop is CASSRTSGGADTQYF. The CDR3 DNA reads TGCGCCAGCAGCCGAACTAGCGGGGGGGCAGATACGCAGTATTTT.

The chain uses TRBV13 and TRBJ1-1, with TRBD1 matching 7 bases. V lost 5 bases and J lost 5; bases outside the gene matches: 11. CDR1 PRHDT and CDR2 FYEKMQ come from the germline V gene (reference sequence). This CDR3 has 15 residues. CDR3: CASSPSGRGSTEAFF. CDR3 sequence (DNA): TGTGCCAGCAGCCCCTCGGGCAGGGGGAGTACTGAAGCTTTCTTT.

The chain recombines TRBV12-3 or TRBV12-4 with TRBJ1-5; D remains ambiguous. CDR3 length: 13 residues. Trimming left V 8 bases short and J 2 bases short, with 10 bases between. The DNA for the CDR3 is TGTGCCAGCGCCCGAGGCGGCAATCAGCCCCAGCATTTT. As protein: CASARGGNQPQHF.

Only a few counts were recorded for this clone. The chain combines TRBV30 with TRBJ2-5, with 11 bases that match TRBD1. The CDR3 extends over 15 amino acids. With 3 bases clipped from V and 5 bases from J, the junction kept 8 bases outside the gene matches. From germline, CDR1 is GTSNPN and CDR2 SVGIG (reference sequence). CDR3 nucleotide sequence: TGTGCCTGGAGCAAAAAGGGACAGGGGGGGGAGACCCAGTACTTC. It encodes CAWSKKGQGGETQYF.

A single count supports this clone. The J gene is TRBJ1-5, the V gene TRBV7-2; possibly TRBD1 for D (6 bases). This CDR3 is built from 18 residues. Germline V gives CDR1 SGHTA, CDR2 FQGNSA. V was clipped by 1 base and J by 0 bases, with 16 bases between them. The CDR3 protein is CASSLDGRVTGSNQPQHF. The CDR3 coding sequence is TGTGCCAGCAGCTTAGATGGTAGAGTGACAGGTAGCAATCAGCCCCAGCATTTT.

The gene calls are TRBV19 and TRBJ2-4; a possible D gene is TRBD1 (5 bases). This CDR3 comprises 13 residues. With 5 bases removed from V and 11 bases from J, the gap between germline ends came to 16 bases. Per the germline V gene, CDR1 is LNHDA and CDR2 is SQIVND (reference sequence). The CDR3 DNA reads as TGTGCCAGTAGTGCCACAGGTTGGGGCCTTCAGTACTTC. Translation: CASSATGWGLQYF.

The chain is built from TRBV19 and TRBJ1-2; D unclear. The CDR3 sequence is 13 residues long. V lost 7 bases to trimming and J lost 2 bases, with 11 bases between them. Germline CDR1 LNHDA, CDR2 SQIVND (reference sequence). The CDR3 spells CASTRIPNYGYTF. The CDR3 bases are TGTGCCAGTACGAGGATACCCAACTATGGCTACACCTTC.

This chain joins TRBV28 and TRBJ1-5; D may be TRBD1 (5 bases). Trimming cost V 7 bases and J 6 bases, with 16 bases left between them. In germline, CDR1 is MDHEN, CDR2 SYDVKM. The CDR3 runs to 14 residues. CDR3 amino acids: CASNIRQGSQPQHF. DNA for the CDR3: TGTGCCAGCAATATAAGGCAGGGAAGTCAGCCCCAGCATTTT. Variable domain in full (rest from reference TRBV28 and TRBJ1-5): DVKVTQSSRYLVKRTGEKVFLECVQDMDHENMFWYRQDPGLGLRLIYFSYDVKMKEKGDIPEGYSVSREKKERFSLILESASTNQTSMYLCASNIRQGSQPQHFGDGTRLSIL.

The rearrangement uses TRBV27 and TRBJ2-2, with 12 bases matching TRBD1. The CDR3 is 17 amino acids. Germline V gene sequence: CDR1 MNHEY, CDR2 SMNVEV (reference sequence). J gave up 6 bases and V 5 bases, and 10 bases lay outside the gene matches. Written as DNA, the CDR3 is TGTGCCAGCAGTCCCTTTAGGGGGACAGGGGGCGCCGGGGAGCTGTTTTTT. Residues: CASSPFRGTGGAGELFF.

V and J are TRBV4-1 and TRBJ2-1, with 7 nucleotides matching TRBD2. The junction had 14 bases not matched to a gene; V was cut back by 0 bases and J by 12 bases. The CDR3 is made up of 16 amino acids. CDR1 and CDR2 (germline): MGHRA, YSYEKL. CDR3 nucleotide sequence: TGCGCCAGCAGCCAAGATGGGCTAGCGGTACTCGGGGGGCAGTTCTTC. Translating gives CASSQDGLAVLGGQFF.

This clone was found a few times. V is TRBV3-1 (or the pseudogene TRBV3-2) and J is TRBJ2-5; 11 positions agree with TRBD2. The CDR3 totals 18 residues. Germline V gives CDR1 LGHDT, CDR2 YNNKEL (reference sequence). Trimming cost V 6 bases and J 2 bases; bases outside gene matches: 14. CDR3 nucleotides: TGTGCCAGCAGACTTACAGCATTAACTAGCGGGGGACAAGAGACCCAGTACTTC. Translation: CASRLTALTSGGQETQYF.

This clone appeared a single time. The V gene is TRBV18, the J gene TRBJ1-5; D remains ambiguous. From germline, CDR1 is KGHSH and CDR2 LQKENI. V gave up 6 bases and J gave up 0 bases, with 6 bases separating them. CDR3 size: 13 residues. DNA of the CDR3: TGTGCCAGCTCGCTCAATAGCAATCAGCCCCAGCATTTT. As protein: CASSLNSNQPQHF.

This chain connects TRBV19 to TRBJ1-1; the D is unclear. In germline, CDR1 is LNHDA, CDR2 SQIVND (reference sequence). The germline V and J ends were trimmed by 6 bases and 0 bases, with 14 bases remaining between them. The CDR3 is 15 residues long. In DNA, the CDR3 is TGTGCCAGTAGCCGCAGAGGTAACCTGAACACTGAAGCTTTCTTT. Amino acids: CASSRRGNLNTEAFF.

This clone was counted between two and nine times. This chain uses TRBV6-6 with TRBJ2-5, with 8 nucleotides matching TRBD2. This CDR3 contains 16 residues. Germline V lookup: CDR1 MNHNY, CDR2 SVGAGI (reference sequence). The ends lost 2 bases at V and 4 bases at J; junction bases unmatched: 9. The CDR3 reads CASSYVVAGGGETQYF. CDR3 in DNA: TGTGCCAGCAGTTACGTTGTGGCGGGGGGTGGAGAGACCCAGTACTTC.

The rearrangement joins TRBV7-9 to TRBJ2-7, with 9 positions matching TRBD1. The junction had 5 bases not matched to a gene; V was cut back by 5 bases and J by 6 bases. Germline V gene data show CDR1 as SEHNR and CDR2 as FQNEAQ (reference sequence). This CDR3 is built from 13 residues. The CDR3: CASSVGQGGEQYF. CDR3 coding DNA: TGTGCCAGCAGCGTGGGACAGGGAGGCGAGCAGTACTTC.

Only a few counts were recorded for this clone. The chain links TRBV6-1 to TRBJ2-1; a possible D gene is TRBD1 (6 bases). The ends were cut back, 4 bases at V and 4 bases at J, with 23 bases in the middle. Germline-derived CDR1 and CDR2 are MNHNS and SASEGT. The CDR3 has 18 residues. The CDR3 DNA reads TGTGCCAGCAGTGGACACACAGGGAACCCCTCCAGTTACAATGAGCAGTTCTTC. Translation gives CASSGHTGNPSSYNEQFF.

The rearrangement links TRBV11-1 to TRBJ1-2, with TRBD1 matching 8 bases. CDR1 is SGHAT, CDR2 FQDESV, per germline (reference sequence). The V gene end was trimmed by 5 bases and the J gene end by 4 bases; junction bases not matched to a gene: 3. The CDR3 has 13 residues. DNA for the CDR3: TGTGCCAGCAGCACCGGACAGGGCTATGGCTACACCTTC. Encoded protein: CASSTGQGYGYTF.